The entry that follows covers one T cell receptor (beta chain) sequence. This sample stems from a study of CD8 T cells in Susac syndrome. The sequenced target, TCR beta, came from blood CD8+ and CD4+ T cells. Reverse transcription of roughly 0.5 to 1 ug RNA was performed with random hexamers. TCRdb independently ran MiXCR on the immunoSEQ multiplex PCR reads; one entry per CDR3 protein. The sample lists some 450,000 distinct CDR3 sequences; roughly 85% were seen once. The sequenced sample consisted of CD8+ T cells from PBMCs. The TCR was taken from a human donor with multiple sclerosis.

The CDR3 nucleotides read TGTGCCACAGCCTCGTGGACAGGGGACAATGAGCAGTTCTTC. It codes for CATASWTGDNEQFF. The chain is built from TRBV27 and TRBJ2-1, with 9 bases aligning to TRBD1. Germline CDR1 and CDR2: MNHEY and SMNVEV (reference sequence). With 10 bases clipped from V and 5 bases from J, the junction kept 9 bases outside the gene matches. The CDR3 contains 14 residues.